Each of the 21 T cell receptor beta chains below was sequenced from the same sample in a study of blood T cell repertoires in COVID-19. TCRdb's table, derived via immunoSEQ multiplex PCR, lists solely in-frame clones and lacks some. The sample records 200,000 to 250,000 clones, approximately 86% being singletons. Sequencing was done on a sample of peripheral blood. The receptors were sampled from a woman aged 30 to 39 who had recovered from COVID-19.

The rearrangement joins TRBV9 to TRBJ2-2; D unresolved. The CDR3 length is 15 residues. Trimming took off 0 bases at V and 2 bases at J, with 8 bases between the two ends. Germline CDR1 SGDLS, CDR2 YYNGEE. The CDR3, as DNA: TGTGCCAGCAGCGTAGTTGAGGTTAACACCGGGGAGCTGTTTTTT. This encodes CASSVVEVNTGELFF.

The count of this clone is one. The chain employs TRBV7-6 and TRBJ2-3; 13 nucleotides line up with TRBD2. This CDR3 contains 17 residues. With 2 bases clipped from V and 5 bases from J, the junction kept 7 bases outside the gene matches. Germline assignment: CDR1 SGHVS and CDR2 FNYEAQ. The CDR3 nucleotides read TGTGCCAGCAGCTTAACCACTAGCGGGGGGGCCGAAGATACGCAGTATTTT. This translates into CASSLTTSGGAEDTQYF.

V is TRBV7-2 and J is TRBJ2-3, with TRBD2 identical over 9 bases. Germline V gene lookup returns CDR1 SGHTA and CDR2 FQGNSA. The junction had 9 bases not matched to a gene; V was cut back by 4 bases and J by 1 base. This CDR3 spans 17 amino acids. Written as DNA, the CDR3 is TGTGCCAGCAGCTCCATCCTGGGCGGGGGGGGCACAGATACGCAGTATTTT. Translated, it gives CASSSILGGGGTDTQYF. Drawing the rest from reference TRBV7-2 and TRBJ2-3, the complete variable domain is GAGVSQSPSNKVTEKGKDVELRCDPISGHTALYWYRQSLGQGLEFLIYFQGNSAPDKSGLPSDRFSAERTGGSVSTLTIQRTQQEDSAVYLCASSSILGGGGTDTQYFGPGTRLTVL.

This clone was picked up a small number of times. DNA of the CDR3: TGTGCCAGCAGTTATCCACGGGGGGGATTTGAAAACATTCAGTACTTC. This sequence encodes CASSYPRGGFENIQYF. The chain is built from TRBV6-2 or TRBV6-3 and TRBJ2-4, with TRBD2 matching 8 bases. There are 16 residues in the CDR3. Germline trimming cut 3 bases from V and 5 bases from J; bases unmatched to any gene: 9. The germline V gene has CDR1 MNHEY and CDR2 SVGEGT.

The rearrangement joins TRBV6-5 to TRBJ1-5, with TRBD1 matching 10 bases. The CDR3 is made up of 15 amino acids. The germline CDR1 and CDR2 sequences are MNHEY and SVGAGI. With 4 bases clipped from V and 6 bases from J, the junction kept 6 bases outside the gene matches. CDR3 in amino acids: CASSWGTGVGQPQHF. The CDR3, as DNA: TGTGCCAGCAGTTGGGGGACAGGGGTTGGTCAGCCCCAGCATTTT.

V is TRBV5-1 and J is TRBJ2-5; D may be TRBD2 (6 bases). CDR3 length: 15 amino acids. CDR1 and CDR2 (germline): SGHRS, YFSETQ. The V gene lost 1 base and the J gene lost 4 bases, with 14 bases spanning the gap. CDR3 amino acids: CASSLPARRAETQYF. In DNA, the CDR3 is TGCGCCAGCAGCTTGCCTGCAAGGAGGGCAGAGACCCAGTACTTC. Filled out from reference TRBV5-1 and TRBJ2-5, the complete variable domain reads KAGVTQTPRYLIKTRGQQVTLSCSPISGHRSVSWYQQTPGQGLQFLFEYFSETQRNKGNFPGRFSGRQFSNSRSEMNVSTLELGDSALYLCASSLPARRAETQYFGPGTRLLVL.

The chain links TRBV2 to TRBJ1-5, with 7 bases fitting TRBD1. The CDR3 spans 14 residues. Looked up from germline, CDR1 is SNHLY and CDR2 is FYNNEI. J lost 5 bases, V lost 2 bases, and 3 bases had no gene match. The DNA of the CDR3 is TGTGCCAGCAGTGAATCCAGGGGGGATCAGCCCCAGCATTTT. Its translation is CASSESRGDQPQHF. Full variable domain (outside the CDR3, taken from reference TRBV2 and TRBJ1-5): EPEVTQTPSHQVTQMGQEVILRCVPISNHLYFYWYRQILGQKVEFLVSFYNNEISEKSEIFDDQFSVERPDGSNFTLKIRSTKLEDSAMYFCASSESRGDQPQHFGDGTRLSIL.

The J gene is TRBJ2-1, the V gene TRBV15, with 12 bases aligning to TRBD1. This CDR3 region has 17 residues. Germline trimming cut 3 bases from V and 8 bases from J; bases unmatched to any gene: 11. Germline V gives CDR1 LNHNV, CDR2 YYDKDF (reference sequence). DNA for the CDR3: TGTGCCACCAGCAGCCGTAACCCGGGACAGGGGGCGGATGAGCAGTTCTTC. Translated, it gives CATSSRNPGQGADEQFF. The whole variable domain, filled in from reference TRBV15 and TRBJ2-1, reads DAMVIQNPRYQVTQFGKPVTLSCSQTLNHNVMYWYQQKSSQAPKLLFHYYDKDFNNEADTPDNFQSRRPNTSFCFLDIRSPGLGDTAMYLCATSSRNPGQGADEQFFGPGTRLTVL.

V usage is TRBV6-5 and J usage is TRBJ2-2, with a tentative D call TRBD2 (5 bases). The CDR3 is 13 amino acids. The V end lost 6 bases, the J end lost 5 bases, and 10 bases lay between the germline ends. Germline CDR1 reads MNHEY; CDR2 reads SVGAGI. The CDR3 DNA reads TGTGCCAGCAGGGCCCGGGATACCGGGGAGCTGTTTTTT. It is translated as CASRARDTGELFF.

The chain recombines TRBV19 with TRBJ1-1; 9 bases fit TRBD1. The germline CDR1 and CDR2 sequences are LNHDA and SQIVND (reference sequence). Trimming removed 7 bases from V and 6 bases from J; junction bases left unmatched: 21. This CDR3 contains 18 residues. For the CDR3, the DNA is TGTGCCAGTACCGGCGACCGATCCGGGACAGGGAATCCCGCTGAAGCTTTCTTT. Its translation is CASTGDRSGTGNPAEAFF. The full variable domain, completed using reference TRBV19 and TRBJ1-1, is DGGITQSPKYLFRKEGQNVTLSCEQNLNHDAMYWYRQDPGQGLRLIYYSQIVNDFQKGDIAEGYSVSREKKESFPLTVTSAQKNPTAFYLCASTGDRSGTGNPAEAFFGQGTRLTVV.

CDR3 DNA sequence: TGTGCCAGCAGGGGTCAGACAGGGTTGGGTGAAGCTTTCTTT. As protein: CASRGQTGLGEAFF. The chain has TRBV6-5 and TRBJ1-1; the match to TRBD1 covers 7 bases. Germline V CDR1 and CDR2: MNHEY, SVGAGI. The CDR3 is 14 residues long. V shed 6 bases and J 7 bases; nucleotides not matched to a gene: 11.

The rearrangement links TRBV7-6 to TRBJ1-1; D remains unclear. The V end was cut by 2 bases, the J end by 6 bases, with 16 bases between. CDR3 size: 15 residues. From germline, CDR1 is SGHVS and CDR2 FNYEAQ. The CDR3 here is CASSLMLGVWAEAFF. CDR3 DNA sequence: TGTGCCAGCAGCTTAATGTTAGGAGTATGGGCTGAAGCTTTCTTT.

This chain uses TRBV9 with TRBJ2-3; 9 nucleotides agree with TRBD2. Germline V gene data show CDR1 as SGDLS and CDR2 as YYNGEE. With 7 bases clipped from V and 5 bases from J, the junction kept 8 bases outside the gene matches. The CDR3 covers 14 residues. The CDR3 DNA reads as TGTGCCAGCCATAGCGGGGGATCAGGAGATACGCAGTATTTT. It specifies CASHSGGSGDTQYF.

The rearrangement links TRBV9 to TRBJ2-6, with D possibly matching TRBD1 (6 bases). From germline, CDR1 is SGDLS and CDR2 YYNGEE. V lost 0 bases, J lost 0 bases, and 13 bases lay in between. The CDR3 is made up of 18 amino acids. The CDR3 loop is CASSVVPGDGSGANVLTF. DNA of the CDR3: TGTGCCAGCAGCGTAGTTCCAGGGGACGGCTCTGGGGCCAACGTCCTGACTTTC.

The gene calls are TRBV12-3 or TRBV12-4 and TRBJ1-5; the D gene is possibly TRBD1 (6 bases). This CDR3 spans 13 amino acids. V was trimmed by 7 bases and J by 5 bases, leaving 12 bases between them. CDR3 protein: CASTDDRYQPQHF. The CDR3 region has the DNA TGTGCCAGCACCGATGACAGGTATCAGCCCCAGCATTTT.

This clone was detected once. The chain couples TRBV6-6 to TRBJ1-2, with 9 bases matching TRBD1. Germline V gene data show CDR1 as MNHNY and CDR2 as SVGAGI (reference sequence). Germline trimming cut 5 bases from V and 11 bases from J; bases unmatched to any gene: 9. This CDR3 has 13 residues. The chain's CDR3 is CASSRSGTGLYTF. CDR3 sequence (DNA): TGTGCCAGCAGTCGATCCGGGACAGGGTTATACACCTTC.

This clone has only one observation. J is TRBJ1-5 and V is TRBV27, with no clear D. The CDR3 runs 15 residues. Trimming stripped 5 bases from V and 2 bases from J, with 13 bases between. Germline CDR1 reads MNHEY; CDR2 reads SMNVEV (reference sequence). DNA for the CDR3: TGTGCCAGCAGTCCCGGGAGTGCGGGCAATCAGCCCCAGCATTTT. It is translated as CASSPGSAGNQPQHF.

A few counts support this clone. The chain employs TRBV6-1 and TRBJ2-7, with D possibly being TRBD2 (5 bases). The CDR3 spans 16 residues. V was pared by 2 bases and J by 0 bases, with 14 bases between. Per germline, CDR1 MNHNS and CDR2 SASEGT. The CDR3 nucleotides are TGTGCCAGCAGTGAACTGTATGGACTTAGCTCCTACGAGCAGTACTTC. Amino acids: CASSELYGLSSYEQYF.

The V call is TRBV5-1, the J call TRBJ2-5; 10 bases match TRBD1. CDR1 is SGHRS and CDR2 is YFSETQ in the germline V gene. The V and J ends lost 5 bases and 4 bases, in that order; junction bases with no gene match: 2. The CDR3 extends over 13 amino acids. The CDR3 region has the DNA TGCGCCAGCAGAGACAGGGGGCGAGAGACCCAGTACTTC. This gives the protein CASRDRGRETQYF.

The chain is built from TRBV9 and TRBJ2-3, with 15 bases matching TRBD2. This CDR3 has 18 amino acids. Germline CDR1 reads SGDLS; CDR2 reads YYNGEE. The J segment lost 1 base and the V segment lost 5 bases, leaving 8 bases of the junction unmatched. CDR3 protein: CASSHGTSGGRGTDTQYF. CDR3 DNA: TGTGCCAGCAGTCACGGGACTAGCGGGGGGCGGGGCACAGATACGCAGTATTTT.

The gene calls are TRBV4-3 and TRBJ1-5, with D possibly matching TRBD1 (5 bases). The CDR3 consists of 15 residues. Germline assignment: CDR1 LGHNA and CDR2 YSLEER. The V end lost 0 bases, the J end lost 1 base, and 7 bases lay between the germline ends. CDR3 sequence: CASSQDGGSNQPQHF. Here the CDR3 DNA reads TGCGCCAGCAGCCAAGATGGGGGGAGCAATCAGCCCCAGCATTTT.